The 10 T cell receptor beta chains in this list originate from one sample, sequenced in a study of T cell responses to AZD1222 COVID-19 vaccine. TCRdb's table, derived via immunoSEQ multiplex PCR, lists solely in-frame clones and lacks some. The table includes 86,000 or so clones, just over 90% detected once. The sequencing here drew on peripheral blood, taken on day 0 of MenACWY control vaccination. Receptors originate from an adult in good health.

The chain has TRBV27 and TRBJ2-1; D possibly corresponds to TRBD1 (6 bases). The CDR3 spans 12 residues. Germline V CDR1 and CDR2: MNHEY, SMNVEV (reference sequence). Trimming pared 6 bases from V and 8 bases from J, leaving 11 bases between. The CDR3 DNA reads TGTGCCAGCAGGAGGGGGTGGGATGAGCAGTTCTTC. Translating it yields CASRRGWDEQFF.

This clone occurred once. The chain recombines TRBV28 with TRBJ2-7; 10 nucleotides agree with TRBD1. CDR1 and CDR2 (germline): MDHEN, SYDVKM. This CDR3 spans 18 amino acids. The V segment lost 9 bases and the J segment 1 base; nucleotides outside the gene matches: 18. The CDR3 sequence is CASRKPGQGTFGSYEQYF. The CDR3, as DNA: TGTGCCAGTCGCAAACCGGGACAGGGGACCTTTGGGTCCTACGAGCAGTACTTC.

The genes are TRBV6-4 and TRBJ2-1; maybe TRBD2 (5 bases). The CDR3 spans 14 residues. CDR1 is MRHNA, CDR2 SNTAGT, per germline. Trimming took 6 bases from V and 3 from J, leaving 12 bases between them. The CDR3 bases are TGTGCCAGCAGAGCGGAAGATCGCTACAATGAGCAGTTCTTC. As protein: CASRAEDRYNEQFF.

The chain joins TRBV10-2 to TRBJ1-3; D perhaps matches TRBD1 (5 bases). Germline CDR1 is WSHSY and CDR2 is SAAADI. V dropped 3 bases and J dropped 4 bases, with 16 bases sitting between them. The length of the CDR3 is 16 residues. In nucleotides, the CDR3 is TGCGCCAGCAGTGAAGGGGTGAAAGGGCTAGGAAACACCATATATTTT. This gives the protein CASSEGVKGLGNTIYF.

This clone was seen a handful of times. The chain joins TRBV28 to TRBJ1-4, with 7 positions matching TRBD1. This CDR3 has 14 residues. CDR1 and CDR2 (germline): MDHEN, SYDVKM. V was clipped by 4 bases and J by 8 bases; unmatched bases: 7. The CDR3 coding sequence is TGTGCCAGCAGTTCTGGGACAGTTAGCGAAAAACTGTTTTTT. Its protein product is CASSSGTVSEKLFF.

The chain uses TRBV24-1 and TRBJ1-5; no reliable D call. CDR3 length: 12 residues. The germline V and J ends were trimmed by 1 base and 6 bases, with 3 bases remaining between them. Looked up from germline, CDR1 is KGHDR and CDR2 is SFDVKD. The CDR3 sequence: CATSDFGQPQHF. The CDR3 DNA follows: TGTGCCACCAGTGATTTTGGTCAGCCCCAGCATTTT.

The V gene is TRBV20-1, the J gene TRBJ2-5, with TRBD2 identical over 7 bases. Trimming took 3 bases from V and 2 from J; bases not matched to a gene: 12. This CDR3 region has 16 residues. Looked up from germline, CDR1 is DFQATT and CDR2 is SNEGSKA (reference sequence). CDR3 nucleotide sequence: TGCAGTGCTAGTTCGGGGGAAGCGGGAAGGCAAGAGACCCAGTACTTC. Protein product: CSASSGEAGRQETQYF.

V gene TRBV19 combines with J gene TRBJ1-5; no clear D gene. The CDR3 totals 13 residues. Germline V gene data show CDR1 as LNHDA and CDR2 as SQIVND (reference sequence). V was clipped by 10 bases and J by 4 bases, with 14 bases between them. Written as DNA, the CDR3 is TGTGCCACCCGCTACACGGGGAATCAGCCCCAGCATTTT. It encodes CATRYTGNQPQHF.

J is TRBJ1-1 and V is TRBV12-3 or TRBV12-4; no clear D. The CDR3 totals 13 residues. V lost 6 bases, J lost 1 base, and 9 bases lay in between. CDR3 in amino acids: CASSKRRNTEAFF. For the CDR3, the DNA is TGTGCCAGCAGCAAACGACGGAACACTGAAGCTTTCTTT.

The chain employs TRBV4-1 and TRBJ2-1; 7 bases agree with TRBD2. Losses at the gene ends were 0 bases for V and 2 bases for J; bases not matched to a gene: 1. This CDR3 spans 15 amino acids. Per the germline V gene, CDR1 is MGHRA and CDR2 is YSYEKL. CDR3 loop: CASSQESGTYNEQFF. The CDR3 DNA follows: TGCGCCAGCAGCCAAGAGAGCGGGACCTACAATGAGCAGTTCTTC.